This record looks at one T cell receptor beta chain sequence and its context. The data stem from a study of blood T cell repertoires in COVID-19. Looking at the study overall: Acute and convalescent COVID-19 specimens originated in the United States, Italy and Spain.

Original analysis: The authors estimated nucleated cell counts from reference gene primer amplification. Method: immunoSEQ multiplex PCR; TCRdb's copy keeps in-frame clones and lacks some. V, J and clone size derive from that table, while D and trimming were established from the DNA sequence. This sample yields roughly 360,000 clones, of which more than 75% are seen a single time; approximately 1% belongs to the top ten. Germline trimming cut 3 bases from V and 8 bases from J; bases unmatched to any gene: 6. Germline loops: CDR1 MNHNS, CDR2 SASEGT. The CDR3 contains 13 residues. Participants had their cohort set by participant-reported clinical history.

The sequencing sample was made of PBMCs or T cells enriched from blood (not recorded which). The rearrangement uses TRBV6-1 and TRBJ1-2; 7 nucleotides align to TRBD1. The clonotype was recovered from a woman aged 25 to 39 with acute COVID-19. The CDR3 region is CASSETGLSGYTF. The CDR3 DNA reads TGTGCCAGCAGTGAGACAGGGCTAAGCGGCTACACCTTC.